The rows below give T cell receptor beta chains drawn from one sample of a study of T cell responses to AZD1222 COVID-19 vaccine. TCRdb's copy holds only in-frame clones and misses some; the assay was immunoSEQ multiplex PCR. Here the sample spans approximately 300,000 clones, around 92% being singletons. The sample was peripheral blood, taken 28 days after the second AZD1222 dose. The receptor source for this set is an adult who received the AZD1222 COVID-19 vaccine. Both conserved end residues are part of each CDR3. A D gene is named only where the DNA matches it firmly. Part of the rows lack a size; the others show once, few, many or a class for expanded clones.

J: TRBJ2-1
size: -
D: TRBD2
V: TRBV7-2
CDR3: CASSFGLAVSYNEQFF
DNA: TGTGCCAGCAGCTTTGGACTAGCGGTTTCCTACAATGAGCAGTTCTTC

J: TRBJ1-4
size: -
D: -
V: TRBV10-3
CDR3: CATKGGASATNEKLFF
DNA: TGTGCCACCAAAGGTGGGGCGAGCGCAACTAATGAAAAACTGTTTTTT

J: TRBJ1-2
size: -
D: -
V: TRBV27
CDR3: CASSLKQPNYGYTF
DNA: TGTGCCAGCAGTTTGAAACAGCCTAACTATGGCTACACCTTC

J: TRBJ1-3
size: -
D: -
V: TRBV6-2/TRBV6-3
CDR3: CASSNYPGAGNTIYF
DNA: TGTGCCAGCAGCAACTACCCGGGGGCTGGAAACACCATATATTTT

J: TRBJ2-7
size: -
D: -
V: TRBV6-5
CDR3: CASSARLYEQYF
DNA: TGTGCCAGCAGCGCCAGGCTCTACGAGCAGTACTTC

J: TRBJ1-6
size: -
D: -
V: TRBV4-1
CDR3: CASSGERSSPLHF
DNA: TGCGCCAGCAGCGGGGAGAGGAGTTCACCCCTCCACTTT

J: TRBJ1-6
size: -
D: -
V: TRBV20-1
CDR3: CSASWGASPLHF
DNA: TGCAGTGCTAGTTGGGGCGCGTCACCCCTCCACTTT

J: TRBJ1-1
size: -
D: TRBD1
V: TRBV28
CDR3: CASSGPGTGEVFLTEAFF
DNA: TGTGCCAGCAGTGGACCTGGGACAGGAGAGGTTTTTTTGACTGAAGCTTTCTTT

J: TRBJ1-4
size: -
D: TRBD1
V: TRBV28
CDR3: CASSSQGSANEKLFF
DNA: TGTGCCAGCTCCTCACAGGGGTCGGCTAATGAAAAACTGTTTTTT

J: TRBJ2-1
size: -
D: -
V: TRBV5-1
CDR3: CASSPQLGEQFF
DNA: TGCGCCAGCAGCCCCCAATTAGGTGAGCAGTTCTTC

J: TRBJ2-1
size: -
D: TRBD2
V: TRBV9
CDR3: CASSPGTSGRRGEQFF
DNA: TGTGCCAGCAGCCCTGGGACTAGCGGGAGGAGAGGTGAGCAGTTCTTC

J: TRBJ2-1
size: -
D: -
V: TRBV27
CDR3: CASSLWQGLNEQFF
DNA: TGTGCCAGCAGTTTATGGCAGGGGCTGAATGAGCAGTTCTTC

J: TRBJ1-1
size: -
D: -
V: TRBV2
CDR3: CASIAGTSNTEAFF
DNA: TGTGCCAGCATCGCTGGGACGTCGAACACTGAAGCTTTCTTT

J: TRBJ1-2
size: -
D: -
V: TRBV9
CDR3: CASSVDANYGYTF
DNA: TGTGCCAGCAGCGTAGACGCTAACTATGGCTACACCTTC

J: TRBJ1-3
size: -
D: -
V: TRBV28
CDR3: CASSPRQFSGNTIYF
DNA: TGTGCCAGCAGTCCCAGACAGTTCTCTGGAAACACCATATATTTT

J: TRBJ1-1
size: -
D: -
V: TRBV19
CDR3: CASSIGQEAFF
DNA: TGTGCCAGTAGTATCGGACAAGAAGCTTTCTTT

J: TRBJ1-2
size: -
D: -
V: TRBV5-6
CDR3: CASSLGGTYYGYTF
DNA: TGTGCCAGCAGCTTGGGGGGGACATACTATGGCTACACCTTC

J: TRBJ1-3
size: -
D: -
V: TRBV6-5
CDR3: CASRRGTSGNTIYF
DNA: TGTGCCAGCAGAAGGGGAACCTCTGGAAACACCATATATTTT

J: TRBJ2-6
size: -
D: -
V: TRBV28
CDR3: CASSSDNYSGANVLTF
DNA: TGTGCCAGCAGTTCGGACAACTATTCTGGGGCCAACGTCCTGACTTTC

J: TRBJ2-5
size: -
D: -
V: TRBV1
CDR3: CTSSQDQTSGQETQYF
DNA: TGCACCAGCAGCCAAGATCAAACTAGCGGACAAGAGACCCAGTACTTC

J: TRBJ2-3
size: -
D: -
V: TRBV3-1/TRBV3-2
CDR3: CASSQDLEETSTDTQYF
DNA: TGTGCCAGCAGCCAAGATCTTGAGGAAACTAGCACAGATACGCAGTATTTT

J: TRBJ2-5
size: once
D: -
V: TRBV2
CDR3: CASSGVGEETQYF
DNA: TGTGCCAGCAGTGGTGTGGGGGAAGAGACCCAGTACTTC

J: TRBJ1-1
size: -
D: -
V: TRBV10-3
CDR3: CATGLMNTEAFF
DNA: TGTGCCACCGGCCTCATGAACACTGAAGCTTTCTTT

J: TRBJ2-1
size: -
D: TRBD2
V: TRBV28
CDR3: CASSLGGAGAPYNEQFF
DNA: TGTGCCAGCAGTCTAGGGGGAGCGGGGGCCCCCTACAATGAGCAGTTCTTC

J: TRBJ1-5
size: -
D: -
V: TRBV9
CDR3: CASSVGVGGNQPQHF
DNA: TGTGCCAGCAGCGTAGGGGTGGGGGGCAATCAGCCCCAGCATTTT

J: TRBJ2-1
size: -
D: TRBD2
V: TRBV5-1
CDR3: CASSWSGRGNEQFF
DNA: TGCGCCAGCAGCTGGAGCGGGAGGGGGAATGAGCAGTTCTTC